The 31 T cell receptor beta chains presented below share a single source sample, sequenced in a study of identical twins. Via MiXCR, TCRdb re-called the 5' RACE reads, giving one row per CDR3 protein. The sample holds around 370,000 distinct CDR3 sequences, roughly 9% seen once. The material sequenced was naive T cells sorted from blood. The receptor source for this set is a woman between 45 and 60 years old in good health.

The chain uses TRBV5-1 and TRBJ2-3; no clear D. The germline V and J ends were trimmed by 1 base and 0 bases, with 9 bases remaining between them. Germline values: CDR1 SGHRS, CDR2 YFSETQ. The CDR3 spans 15 residues. CDR3 DNA sequence: TGCGCCAGCAGCTTGCCCACCCTAAGCACAGATACGCAGTATTTT. This encodes CASSLPTLSTDTQYF.

The table lists this clonotype with many counts. The rearrangement uses TRBV11-2 and TRBJ2-5; TRBD2 agrees at 9 bases. After removal of 4 bases from V and 4 bases from J, the junction contained 4 bases not matched to a gene. Germline V CDR1 and CDR2: SGHAT, FQNNGV. This CDR3 region has 14 residues. DNA for the CDR3: TGTGCCAGCAGCTCGGGACTAGCTAGAGAGACCCAGTACTTC. Protein product: CASSSGLARETQYF.

The V and J genes are TRBV6-2 or TRBV6-3 and TRBJ2-5, with TRBD1 matching over 9 bases. The V and J ends lost 5 bases and 2 bases, in that order; junction bases with no gene match: 6. The V gene's germline CDR1 is MNHEY and CDR2 SVGEGT. The CDR3 totals 15 residues. DNA of the CDR3: TGTGCCAGCAGTCCGGGACAGGGAGTTCAAGAGACCCAGTACTTC. Amino acids: CASSPGQGVQETQYF.

This clonotype was counted ten times or more. J is TRBJ2-7 and V is TRBV4-1; D is possibly TRBD1 (5 bases). The CDR3 sequence is 14 residues long. CDR1 is MGHRA and CDR2 is YSYEKL in the germline V gene. The V gene lost 6 bases and the J gene lost 3 bases, with 15 bases spanning the gap. The CDR3 DNA reads as TGCGCCAGCAGTCTAGAGCAGGGCAACTACGAGCAGTACTTC. It translates to CASSLEQGNYEQYF.

The chain joins TRBV5-1 to TRBJ2-7; the match to TRBD1 covers 9 bases. Germline values: CDR1 SGHRS, CDR2 YFSETQ. The CDR3 consists of 15 residues. The V and J ends lost 0 bases and 5 bases, in that order; junction bases with no gene match: 6. This CDR3 reads CASSLGDRDFNEQYF. The CDR3 coding sequence is TGCGCCAGCAGCTTGGGGGACAGGGATTTCAACGAGCAGTACTTC.

This clonotype was detected ten times or more. V gene TRBV5-1 combines with J gene TRBJ2-3; D not certain. V shed 4 bases and J shed 6 bases, with 15 bases lying between them. Germline values: CDR1 SGHRS, CDR2 YFSETQ. The CDR3 totals 14 residues. CDR3 protein: CASSIGSAADTQYF. The DNA for the CDR3 is TGCGCCAGCAGCATCGGTTCCGCGGCGGATACGCAGTATTTT.

This clonotype was detected a few times. An end of the junction does not agree with germline; a read error may underlie this. The genes are TRBV6-5 and TRBJ2-7; 9 bases are shared with TRBD1. The length of the CDR3 is 12 residues. Germline V gene data show CDR1 as MNHEY and CDR2 as SVGAGI. The DNA of the CDR3 is TGCGGAACCGGGACAGGGAACTACGAGCAGTACTTC. Its translation: CGTGTGNYEQYF.

In its sample, this clonotype was seen many times. This chain uses TRBV4-2 with TRBJ1-2, with unresolved D. Per the germline V gene, CDR1 is LGHNA and CDR2 is YNFKEQ. CDR3 size: 14 residues. Trimming stripped 3 bases from V and 4 bases from J, with 12 bases between. CDR3 in amino acids: CASSHGVRLYGYTF. DNA for the CDR3: TGTGCCAGCAGCCATGGGGTCCGGCTCTATGGCTACACCTTC.

The chain carries TRBV4-2 and TRBJ2-1; TRBD2 matches at 11 bases. Losses at the gene ends were 0 bases for V and 7 bases for J; bases not matched to a gene: 8. Germline CDR1 LGHNA, CDR2 YNFKEQ. CDR3 length equals 17 residues. CDR3 in amino acids: CASSQEKELAGGNEQFF. CDR3 DNA sequence: TGTGCCAGCAGCCAAGAGAAGGAGCTAGCGGGAGGTAATGAGCAGTTCTTC.

This clonotype was seen a few times. The chain is built from TRBV15 and TRBJ2-3; 13 nucleotides line up with TRBD2. The CDR3 sequence is 17 residues long. CDR1 is LNHNV, CDR2 YYDKDF, per germline (reference sequence). J gave up 3 bases and V 5 bases, and 8 bases lay outside the gene matches. The CDR3 sequence: CATSDRLAGGVTDTQYF. DNA for the CDR3: TGTGCCACCAGCGACCGACTAGCGGGAGGAGTAACAGATACGCAGTATTTT. The full variable domain, completed using reference TRBV15 and TRBJ2-3, is DAMVIQNPRYQVTQFGKPVTLSCSQTLNHNVMYWYQQKSSQAPKLLFHYYDKDFNNEADTPDNFQSRRPNTSFCFLDIRSPGLGDTAMYLCATSDRLAGGVTDTQYFGPGTRLTVL.

A few counts support this clonotype. This chain uses TRBV6-5 with TRBJ2-6; D is tentatively TRBD1 or TRBD2 (5 bases each). The germline gives CDR1 MNHEY, CDR2 SVGAGI. The CDR3 covers 17 residues. The ends were cut back, 6 bases at V and 0 bases at J, with 15 bases in the middle. In DNA form, the CDR3 reads TGTGCCAGCAGGGACCCTGGGGGATCCTCTGGGGCCAACGTCCTGACTTTC. The encoded protein is CASRDPGGSSGANVLTF.

The chain uses TRBV5-1 and TRBJ2-7; TRBD1 matches 11 bases. The CDR3 consists of 14 residues. Trimming cost V 1 base and J 5 bases; bases outside gene matches: 2. From germline, CDR1 is SGHRS and CDR2 YFSETQ. CDR3 residues: CASSLTDRGHEQYF. CDR3 DNA: TGCGCCAGCAGCTTGACGGACAGGGGGCACGAGCAGTACTTC.

The chain joins TRBV19 to TRBJ1-4; no definite D call. Germline V gene sequence: CDR1 LNHDA, CDR2 SQIVND (reference sequence). Trimming left V 8 bases short and J 8 bases short, with 15 bases between. This CDR3 comprises 13 residues. CDR3: CASRSTAKEKLFF. The DNA for the CDR3 is TGTGCCAGTCGGAGTACAGCGAAGGAAAAACTGTTTTTT.

J is TRBJ2-5 and V is TRBV10-3; 7 nucleotides match TRBD2. This CDR3 region has 15 residues. Germline V gives CDR1 ENHRY, CDR2 SYGVKD. After removal of 2 bases from V and 5 bases from J, the junction contained 8 bases not matched to a gene. The CDR3 loop is CAISEPSGGWETQYF. The CDR3 DNA follows: TGTGCCATCAGTGAGCCCTCGGGGGGTTGGGAGACCCAGTACTTC.

The J gene is TRBJ1-1, the V gene TRBV10-3; tentatively, D is TRBD1 (5 bases). Per germline, CDR1 ENHRY and CDR2 SYGVKD. Deletions cut 6 bases from V and 1 base from J, with 15 bases between. The CDR3 has 15 amino acids. The CDR3 loop reads CAISDDTGPNTEAFF. CDR3 coding DNA: TGTGCCATCAGCGACGATACAGGACCGAACACTGAAGCTTTCTTT.

The rearrangement uses TRBV6-5 and TRBJ1-1, with TRBD1 matching 7 bases. The CDR3 loop spans 14 amino acids. The germline gives CDR1 MNHEY, CDR2 SVGAGI. Unmatched junction bases numbered 10, after V lost 6 bases and J lost 6 bases. The CDR3, as DNA: TGTGCCAGCAGAACAGGGGAGGGTTCGGCTGAAGCTTTCTTT. It encodes CASRTGEGSAEAFF.

J is TRBJ2-1 and V is TRBV12-3 or TRBV12-4; D gene uncertain. The CDR3 is 12 amino acids. Trimming cost V 4 bases and J 8 bases, with 9 bases left between them. CDR3 region: CASSSGSHEQFF. As DNA, the CDR3 is TGTGCCAGCAGTTCAGGTAGCCATGAGCAGTTCTTC.

This clonotype was picked up a small number of times. The chain has TRBV4-2 and TRBJ2-1, with 8 bases aligning to TRBD2. Germline lookup yields CDR1 LGHNA and CDR2 YNFKEQ. The CDR3 is 14 amino acids. With 1 base clipped from V and 10 bases from J, the junction kept 6 bases outside the gene matches. CDR3 protein: CASSQVSGAGEQFF. Written as DNA, the CDR3 is TGTGCCAGCAGCCAAGTTAGCGGGGCCGGGGAGCAGTTCTTC.

This clonotype was counted a few times. This chain links TRBV5-1 with TRBJ2-2; D gene uncertain. Per germline, CDR1 SGHRS and CDR2 YFSETQ. The CDR3 loop spans 15 amino acids. V was cut by 0 bases and J by 2 bases, with 8 bases left in between. Written as DNA, the CDR3 is TGCGCCAGCAGCTTGGGCTGGACCAACACCGGGGAGCTGTTTTTT. This codes for CASSLGWTNTGELFF.

This chain uses TRBV5-1 with TRBJ2-4; D is uncertain. The germline gives CDR1 SGHRS, CDR2 YFSETQ. V was trimmed by 3 bases and J by 0 bases, leaving 7 bases between them. The CDR3 is made up of 14 amino acids. CDR3 nucleotides: TGCGCCAGCAGCTCTCTACAAGCCAAAAACATTCAGTACTTC. Protein sequence: CASSSLQAKNIQYF.

This clonotype has a count of ten or more. The V call is TRBV7-9, the J call TRBJ2-1; 8 bases are shared with TRBD2. The germline gives CDR1 SEHNR, CDR2 FQNEAQ (reference sequence). The V and J ends lost 2 bases and 4 bases, in that order; junction bases with no gene match: 7. The CDR3 has 16 residues. The CDR3 reads CASSLNTGGSYNEQFF. DNA of the CDR3: TGTGCCAGCAGCTTAAACACGGGGGGGAGTTACAATGAGCAGTTCTTC.

This clonotype was counted ten times or more. The chain links TRBV5-1 to TRBJ2-1, with a weak D call TRBD2 (5 bases). This CDR3 has 17 amino acids. The germline gives CDR1 SGHRS, CDR2 YFSETQ. V was pared by 0 bases and J by 5 bases, with 18 bases between. The CDR3 region has the DNA TGCGCCAGCAGCTTGGTAGCTAGCTCCTTTTATAACAATGAGCAGTTCTTC. Translating it yields CASSLVASSFYNNEQFF.

This clonotype was seen more than once but under ten times. V gene TRBV27 combines with J gene TRBJ1-5, with D unresolved. Germline assignment: CDR1 MNHEY and CDR2 SMNVEV (reference sequence). This CDR3 contains 14 residues. V was shortened by 1 base and J by 7 bases, with 11 bases between the two germline ends. CDR3 nucleotide sequence: TGTGCCAGCAGTTTATTGGGTCGGCACCAGCCCCAGCATTTT. Residues: CASSLLGRHQPQHF.

The sample holds many counts of this clonotype. This chain connects TRBV29-1 to TRBJ2-1; D remains unclear. Trimming stripped 4 bases from V and 6 bases from J, with 4 bases between. The CDR3 spans 10 residues. The germline V gene has CDR1 SQVTM and CDR2 ANQGSEA. This chain's CDR3 is CSVARNEQFF. DNA of the CDR3: TGCAGCGTTGCCCGCAATGAGCAGTTCTTC.

This clonotype came up a few times. The V gene is TRBV12-3 or TRBV12-4, the J gene TRBJ2-2; possibly TRBD2 for D (5 bases). V lost 5 bases to trimming and J lost 8 bases, with 9 bases between them. This CDR3 has 12 amino acids. This chain's CDR3 is CASSRGWGELFF. CDR3 in DNA: TGTGCCAGCAGTCGAGGGTGGGGGGAGCTGTTTTTT.

A few counts support this clonotype. At one end the junction does not follow the germline gene, possibly because of a read error. The J gene is TRBJ2-5, the V gene TRBV6-1; tentatively, D is TRBD1 (5 bases). The CDR3 is made up of 13 amino acids. The germline gives CDR1 MNHNS, CDR2 SASEGT. The CDR3 here is CASSELGQAGSFF. CDR3 DNA sequence: TGTGCCAGCAGTGAACTCGGGCAGGCAGGGTCCTTCTTC.

This clonotype showed up many times. This chain uses TRBV20-1 with TRBJ2-7, with 10 bases aligning to TRBD2. J lost 5 bases, V lost 6 bases, and 7 bases had no gene match. The CDR3 contains 13 residues. Germline V gene sequence: CDR1 DFQATT, CDR2 SNEGSKA (reference sequence). This CDR3 is CSAPRTSGDEQYV. CDR3 sequence (DNA): TGCAGTGCCCCAAGGACTAGCGGAGACGAGCAGTACGTC.

This clonotype has just a few counts. The chain couples TRBV25-1 to TRBJ2-7; 7 bases map to TRBD1. V trimming: 6 bases; J trimming: 0 bases; junction bases outside the gene matches: 5. This CDR3 comprises 14 residues. Germline-derived CDR1 and CDR2 are MGHDK and SYGVNS. Here the CDR3 DNA reads TGTGCCAGCAGGGCCCGACAGGGCTCCTACGAGCAGTACTTC. Protein product: CASRARQGSYEQYF.

The chain links TRBV6-5 to TRBJ1-1; D is unresolved. The V gene lost 2 bases and the J gene lost 4 bases, with 11 bases spanning the gap. Per the germline V gene, CDR1 is MNHEY and CDR2 is SVGAGI. The CDR3 extends over 14 amino acids. This chain's CDR3 is CASSYRGVPTEAFF. In DNA form, the CDR3 reads TGTGCCAGCAGTTACCGCGGGGTACCCACTGAAGCTTTCTTT.

For the CDR3, the DNA is TGTGCCAGCAGTCTGCGACTAGCGGGAGGGGCACCCCAAGATACGCAGTATTTT. It is translated as CASSLRLAGGAPQDTQYF. This chain uses TRBV12-3 or TRBV12-4 with TRBJ2-3, with TRBD2 identical over 14 bases. The length of the CDR3 is 18 residues. V was pared by 5 bases and J by 5 bases, with 12 bases of the junction left unmatched.

This clonotype was seen a handful of times. The chain carries TRBV14 and TRBJ1-2, with a tentative D call TRBD1 (6 bases). Trimming shortened V by 5 bases and J by 3 bases, and 28 bases separated the two germline ends. The germline V gene has CDR1 SGHDN and CDR2 FVKESK. CDR3 length: 19 residues. DNA for the CDR3: TGTGCCAGCAGCGGAAGCCAAGTGGGACAAAGGGCGAATTACTATGGCTACACCTTC. The encoded protein is CASSGSQVGQRANYYGYTF.